Listed below are T cell receptor beta chains from one sample, sequenced in a study of blood T cell repertoires in COVID-19. Assay: immunoSEQ multiplex PCR; the TCRdb copy retains only in-frame clones and omits some. Of roughly 180,000 clones detected, 81% appear once; the ten largest clones hold about 5.3%. The sequencing input was PBMCs or T cells enriched from blood (not recorded which). All receptors come from a woman aged 40 to 50 with acute COVID-19. CDR3s include the opening cysteine and the closing phenylalanine or tryptophan. D genes are given only for firm matches. Clone size is shown for a subset of rows, as once, few, many or a class of expanded clone.

J: TRBJ2-3
size: NA
V: TRBV5-1
D: TRBD2
CDR3: CASRSQGLAGTDTQYF
DNA: TGCGCCAGCAGGTCGCAGGGACTAGCGGGAACAGATACGCAGTATTTT

J: TRBJ2-2
size: NA
V: TRBV27
D: NA
CDR3: CASSPTTGELFF
DNA: TGTGCCAGCAGCCCTACCACCGGGGAGCTGTTTTTT

J: TRBJ2-7
size: once
V: TRBV12-5
D: NA
CDR3: CASGLSGYEQYF
DNA: TGTGCTAGTGGTCTTAGCGGATACGAGCAGTACTTC

J: TRBJ2-2
size: NA
V: TRBV21-1
D: NA
CDR3: CASSGPTSGRRNTGELFF
DNA: TGTGCCAGCAGCGGACCGACTAGCGGGCGTAGGAACACCGGGGAGCTGTTTTTT

J: TRBJ2-7
size: many
V: TRBV21-1
D: NA
CDR3: CASTLRRDSSYEQYF
DNA: TGTGCCAGCACCCTACGCCGGGACAGCTCATACGAGCAGTACTTC

J: TRBJ2-3
size: many
V: TRBV5-5
D: NA
CDR3: CASSRANTDTQYF
DNA: TGTGCCAGCAGCCGAGCAAACACAGATACGCAGTATTTT

J: TRBJ2-3
size: NA
V: TRBV5-6
D: TRBD1
CDR3: CASSPQGDTQYF
DNA: TGTGCCAGCAGTCCACAGGGGGATACGCAGTATTTT

J: TRBJ2-1
size: NA
V: TRBV4-2
D: NA
CDR3: CASSQGRNAYNEQFF
DNA: TGTGCCAGCAGCCAAGGGAGGAATGCCTACAATGAGCAGTTCTTC

J: TRBJ2-7
size: NA
V: TRBV5-1
D: NA
CDR3: CASSLDGPYEQYF
DNA: TGCGCCAGCAGCCTGGACGGTCCTTACGAGCAGTACTTC

J: TRBJ2-7
size: NA
V: TRBV5-4
D: TRBD2
CDR3: CASSGGGDEQYF
DNA: TGTGCCAGCAGCGGGGGAGGGGATGAGCAGTACTTC

J: TRBJ2-6
size: few
V: TRBV7-3
D: NA
CDR3: CASSSGASGANVLTF
DNA: TGTGCCAGCAGCTCCGGTGCCTCTGGGGCCAACGTCCTGACTTTC

J: TRBJ2-7
size: NA
V: TRBV7-9
D: TRBD2
CDR3: CASSPSGRYDEQYF
DNA: TGTGCCAGCAGCCCGAGCGGGAGGTACGACGAGCAGTACTTC

J: TRBJ2-1
size: NA
V: TRBV7-3
D: TRBD2
CDR3: CASSLVGTSGYNEQFF
DNA: TGTGCCAGCAGCTTAGTAGGGACTAGCGGATACAATGAGCAGTTCTTC

J: TRBJ2-1
size: once
V: TRBV9
D: NA
CDR3: CASSPRVYNEQFF
DNA: TGTGCCAGCAGCCCCAGGGTGTACAATGAGCAGTTCTTC

J: TRBJ1-1
size: NA
V: TRBV5-4
D: NA
CDR3: CASSYSSLQGGAFF
DNA: TGTGCCAGCAGCTATTCATCCCTACAGGGAGGGGCTTTCTTT

J: TRBJ2-7
size: NA
V: TRBV5-6
D: TRBD1
CDR3: CASSLGQGVREQYF
DNA: TGTGCCAGCAGCTTGGGACAGGGGGTGCGCGAGCAGTACTTC

J: TRBJ1-4
size: NA
V: TRBV21-1
D: NA
CDR3: CASSKRVEIVGQGLPTNEKLFF
DNA: TGTGCCAGCAGCAAAAGGGTGGAGATCGTGGGACAGGGGTTACCCACTAATGAAAAACTGTTTTTT

J: TRBJ1-2
size: NA
V: TRBV3-1/TRBV3-2
D: NA
CDR3: CASSLSNYGYTF
DNA: TGTGCCAGCAGCCTATCGAACTATGGCTACACCTTC

J: TRBJ2-1
size: NA
V: TRBV4-2
D: TRBD2
CDR3: CASSQDLGLAVEQFF
DNA: TGTGCCAGCAGCCAAGATCTGGGACTAGCAGTGGAGCAGTTCTTC

J: TRBJ2-7
size: NA
V: TRBV2
D: NA
CDR3: CASSERSGGPAEQYF
DNA: TGTGCCAGCAGTGAAAGGTCGGGCGGGCCCGCCGAGCAGTACTTC

J: TRBJ2-5
size: NA
V: TRBV18
D: TRBD2
CDR3: CASSPPKVAGGLETQYF
DNA: TGTGCCAGCTCACCACCGAAGGTAGCGGGAGGGTTGGAGACCCAGTACTTC

J: TRBJ1-1
size: NA
V: TRBV3-1/TRBV3-2
D: NA
CDR3: CASRPLSRGINTEAFF
DNA: TGTGCCAGCAGACCGCTCTCTAGGGGGATCAACACTGAAGCTTTCTTT

J: TRBJ1-1
size: NA
V: TRBV18
D: NA
CDR3: CASSPQGHGTEAFF
DNA: TGTGCCAGCTCACCACAGGGGCACGGCACTGAAGCTTTCTTT

J: TRBJ2-3
size: NA
V: TRBV11-3
D: NA
CDR3: CASSLDQGTQYF
DNA: TGTGCCAGCAGCTTGGATCAGGGTACGCAGTATTTT

J: TRBJ2-7
size: many
V: TRBV25-1
D: TRBD2
CDR3: CASSEFSASGSSHEQYF
DNA: TGTGCCAGCAGTGAATTCTCCGCTAGCGGGAGCAGCCACGAGCAGTACTTC

J: TRBJ1-2
size: NA
V: TRBV7-9
D: NA
CDR3: CASSFTENYGYTF
DNA: TGTGCCAGCAGCTTTACAGAGAACTATGGCTACACCTTC

J: TRBJ1-2
size: NA
V: TRBV27
D: NA
CDR3: CASSSLTESPLANYGYTF
DNA: TGTGCCAGCAGTTCCTTGACAGAAAGCCCTTTAGCTAACTATGGCTACACCTTC

J: TRBJ2-6
size: NA
V: TRBV5-1
D: NA
CDR3: CASSWPDFSGANVLTF
DNA: TGCGCCAGCAGCTGGCCGGACTTCTCCGGGGCCAACGTCCTGACTTTC

J: TRBJ2-1
size: few
V: TRBV3-1/TRBV3-2
D: TRBD2
CDR3: CASSQIAGGLGNEQFF
DNA: TGTGCCAGCAGCCAAATAGCGGGAGGATTGGGTAATGAGCAGTTCTTC

J: TRBJ2-1
size: NA
V: TRBV27
D: NA
CDR3: CASTPRKRTAYNEQFF
DNA: TGTGCCAGCACCCCCAGGAAAAGGACAGCATACAATGAGCAGTTCTTC

J: TRBJ2-7
size: NA
V: TRBV10-3
D: NA
CDR3: CATRSPSSYEQYF
DNA: TGTGCCACTAGATCACCGAGCTCCTACGAGCAGTACTTC

J: TRBJ2-5
size: NA
V: TRBV6-5
D: NA
CDR3: CASSPGAWETQYF
DNA: TGTGCCAGCAGCCCAGGGGCTTGGGAGACCCAGTACTTC

J: TRBJ1-2
size: few
V: TRBV3-1/TRBV3-2
D: TRBD1
CDR3: CASSLQGAAYGYTF
DNA: TGTGCCAGCAGCCTACAGGGGGCCGCCTATGGCTACACCTTC

J: TRBJ2-7
size: NA
V: TRBV10-3
D: TRBD2
CDR3: CAIRAGGPPDYEQYF
DNA: TGTGCCATCCGAGCGGGAGGGCCTCCCGACTACGAGCAGTACTTC

J: TRBJ1-3
size: NA
V: TRBV5-1
D: NA
CDR3: CASSLLAESSGNTIYF
DNA: TGCGCCAGCAGCTTGCTCGCGGAAAGCTCTGGAAACACCATATATTTT

J: TRBJ2-1
size: NA
V: TRBV24-1
D: TRBD2
CDR3: CATSPLPGTSGRQNEQFF
DNA: TGTGCCACCAGTCCTCTCCCAGGGACTAGCGGGAGACAGAATGAGCAGTTCTTC